Following are 19 T cell receptor beta chains from one sample sequenced in a study of early T cells in non-severe SARS-CoV-2 infection. TCRdb re-derived calls from the 5' RACE reads in MiXCR, one entry per CDR3 protein. The sample has tens of thousands of distinct CDR3 sequences, approximately 10% seen once. Sequencing was performed on whole blood, taken at baseline. Receptors were obtained from an adult who was a healthcare worker with PCR-confirmed SARS-CoV-2 infection or an uninfected control (not recorded which).

This clonotype has at least ten counts. The rearrangement uses TRBV29-1 and TRBJ2-5, with D possibly being TRBD1 (6 bases). Germline CDR1 reads SQVTM; CDR2 reads ANQGSEA. Trimming took off 5 bases at V and 5 bases at J, with 18 bases between the two ends. This CDR3 comprises 14 residues. Here the CDR3 DNA reads TGCAGCGTTACCAAGACAGGTCTGTTGGAGACCCAGTACTTC. It codes for CSVTKTGLLETQYF.

This clonotype was counted many times. The J gene is TRBJ2-2, the V gene TRBV20-1, with 10 positions matching TRBD2. V lost 6 bases to trimming and J lost 3 bases; unmatched junction nucleotides: 7. The CDR3 length is 15 residues. CDR1 is DFQATT and CDR2 is SNEGSKA in the germline V gene (reference sequence). Here the CDR3 DNA reads TGCAGTGCCAAAGATAGCGGGAGGTACACCGGGGAGCTGTTTTTT. This sequence encodes CSAKDSGRYTGELFF.

The chain combines TRBV7-9 with TRBJ2-7; 7 bases are a match to TRBD1. V lost 2 bases and J lost 0; bases outside the gene matches: 4. The CDR3 has 15 amino acids. Germline CDR1 reads SEHNR; CDR2 reads FQNEAQ (reference sequence). CDR3 in DNA: TGTGCCAGCAGCTTAAGACAGGGCGCCTCCTACGAGCAGTACTTC. Amino acid sequence: CASSLRQGASYEQYF.

This clonotype showed up many times. V and J are TRBV4-2 and TRBJ2-7; D is possibly TRBD1 (5 bases). Trimming left V 4 bases short and J 4 bases short, with 17 bases between. CDR3 length: 15 residues. Germline loops: CDR1 LGHNA, CDR2 YNFKEQ. The CDR3 DNA sequence: TGTGCCAGCAGCCCTTCGCAGGACATCGATTACGAGCAGTACTTC. Its protein is CASSPSQDIDYEQYF.

The chain is built from TRBV3-1 and TRBJ2-2; TRBD2 matches 7 bases. The CDR3 runs 12 residues. Per the germline V gene, CDR1 is LGHDT and CDR2 is YNNKEL (reference sequence). With 5 bases clipped from V and 9 bases from J, the junction kept 3 bases outside the gene matches. The CDR3 DNA sequence: TGTGCCAGCAGCTTGACTAGCAGGGAGCTGTTTTTT. Translation gives CASSLTSRELFF.

This clonotype was counted many times. This rearrangement joins TRBV30 to TRBJ1-4; TRBD1 might be the D (6 bases). This CDR3 is 14 amino acids long. The V end lost 3 bases, the J end lost 3 bases, and 11 bases lay between the germline ends. CDR1 GTSNPN and CDR2 SVGIG come from the germline V gene (reference sequence). The CDR3, as DNA: TGTGCCTGGAGGAGGACAGCGGCTAATGAAAAACTGTTTTTT. This gives the protein CAWRRTAANEKLFF.

This rearrangement joins TRBV6-5 to TRBJ2-2; TRBD2 agrees at 13 bases. After removal of 7 bases from V and 3 bases from J, the junction contained 5 bases not matched to a gene. CDR1 MNHEY and CDR2 SVGAGI come from the germline V gene. The CDR3 extends over 16 amino acids. CDR3 nucleotides: TGTGCCAGCACCGGACTAGCGGGAGCGGACACCGGGGAGCTGTTTTTT. This codes for CASTGLAGADTGELFF.

This clonotype showed up just a few times. The rearrangement joins TRBV7-2 to TRBJ2-7; 7 nucleotides align to TRBD1. CDR3 length equals 13 residues. Looked up from germline, CDR1 is SGHTA and CDR2 is FQGNSA. J gave up 5 bases and V 4 bases, and 5 bases lay outside the gene matches. Here the CDR3 DNA reads TGTGCCAGCAGCTCCTCGACAGGGAACGAGCAGTACTTC. This sequence encodes CASSSSTGNEQYF.

This clonotype was seen only a few times. The chain recombines TRBV6-2 or TRBV6-3 with TRBJ2-2, with 7 positions matching TRBD1. The CDR3 runs 16 residues. Germline V CDR1 and CDR2: MNHEY, SVGEGT. The V segment lost 6 bases and the J segment 0 bases; nucleotides outside the gene matches: 7. CDR3: CASSPDRLANTGELFF. The CDR3 region has the DNA TGTGCCAGCAGCCCGGACAGGTTGGCGAACACCGGGGAGCTGTTTTTT.

This clonotype was detected many times. This chain uses TRBV29-1 with TRBJ1-1, with TRBD1 matching 7 bases. The CDR3 is 14 residues long. CDR1 is SQVTM and CDR2 is ANQGSEA in the germline V gene. Germline trimming cut 6 bases from V and 5 bases from J; bases unmatched to any gene: 12. CDR3 in amino acids: CSVAGTVRRTEAFF. For the CDR3, the DNA is TGCAGCGTAGCCGGGACAGTGAGACGAACTGAAGCTTTCTTT. Complete variable domain (other parts from reference TRBV29-1 and TRBJ1-1): SAVISQKPSRDICQRGTSLTIQCQVDSQVTMMFWYRQQPGQSLTLIATANQGSEATYESGFVIDKFPISRPNLTFSTLTVSNMSPEDSSIYLCSVAGTVRRTEAFFGQGTRLTVV.

CDR3 protein: CASSLVTGADTDTQYF. The CDR3 DNA reads TGTGCCAGCAGCTTAGTAACCGGGGCCGACACAGATACGCAGTATTTT. The chain uses TRBV7-6 and TRBJ2-3; D possibly uses TRBD1 or TRBD2 (5 bases each). The CDR3 is 16 residues long. V lost 1 base and J lost 2, with 13 bases in between. CDR1 is SGHVS and CDR2 is FNYEAQ in the germline V gene.

This clonotype was observed many times. The chain carries TRBV19 and TRBJ1-5, with 7 bases fitting TRBD1. CDR1 is LNHDA, CDR2 SQIVND, per germline (reference sequence). V dropped 6 bases and J dropped 9; count of bases not matched to a gene: 14. The CDR3 runs 15 residues. The CDR3 protein is CASSEQNRGSRPQHF. The CDR3, as DNA: TGTGCCAGTAGCGAACAAAACAGGGGATCAAGGCCCCAGCATTTT.

This clonotype was counted only a few times. J is TRBJ2-5 and V is TRBV29-1; D is possibly TRBD1 or TRBD2 (6 bases each). The CDR3 has 14 residues. Germline V lookup: CDR1 SQVTM, CDR2 ANQGSEA. Trimming removed 7 bases at V and 5 bases at J, with 20 bases between. The CDR3 sequence: CSADRTGGRETQYF. The CDR3 DNA reads as TGCAGCGCCGACAGGACCGGAGGGCGGGAGACCCAGTACTTC.

The CDR3 region is CASSLGGGLGEQYF. The CDR3 nucleotides are TGTGCCAGCAGTTTAGGGGGGGGGCTTGGCGAGCAGTACTTC. This rearrangement joins TRBV6-5 to TRBJ2-7; a weak D match, TRBD2 (7 bases). Germline V gives CDR1 MNHEY, CDR2 SVGAGI. This CDR3 is built from 14 residues. Trimming removed 4 bases from V and 6 bases from J, with 16 bases in between.

The chain has TRBV7-3 and TRBJ2-3; tentatively, D is TRBD2 (5 bases). CDR1 is SGHTA, CDR2 FQGTGA, per germline. V was trimmed by 5 bases and J by 2 bases, leaving 11 bases between them. This CDR3 has 14 residues. The CDR3 DNA reads TGTGCCAGCAGCCCAAGGGAGTACACAGATACGCAGTATTTT. Translating it yields CASSPREYTDTQYF.

This clonotype was counted at least ten times. The chain uses TRBV3-1 and TRBJ2-7, with D possibly being TRBD1 or TRBD2 (5 bases each). Trimming stripped 1 base from V and 6 bases from J, with 7 bases between. The CDR3 is 12 residues long. In germline, CDR1 is LGHDT, CDR2 YNNKEL (reference sequence). The CDR3 region is CASSQGGAEQYF. The CDR3 coding sequence is TGTGCCAGCAGCCAAGGAGGGGCCGAGCAGTACTTC.

This clonotype was recorded at least ten times. The CDR3: CASSLMGGTANTGELFF. The CDR3 DNA sequence: TGTGCCAGCAGCTTAATGGGCGGGACCGCGAACACCGGGGAGCTGTTTTTT. The chain links TRBV7-3 to TRBJ2-2; a weak D match, TRBD2 (6 bases). Germline V lookup: CDR1 SGHTA, CDR2 FQGTGA. Trimming left V 1 base short and J 0 bases short, with 12 bases between. The CDR3 length is 17 residues.

The rearrangement joins TRBV4-2 to TRBJ2-2, with 8 bases identical to TRBD2. The germline V gene has CDR1 LGHNA and CDR2 YNFKEQ. The ends lost 4 bases at V and 4 bases at J; junction bases unmatched: 14. The CDR3 loop spans 18 amino acids. CDR3 in amino acids: CASSPRGLDSGGTGELFF. The CDR3, as DNA: TGTGCCAGCAGCCCCCGAGGGCTGGACAGCGGGGGCACCGGGGAGCTGTTTTTT.

This clonotype has a count of ten or more. The genes are TRBV7-6 and TRBJ1-2; tentative D call: TRBD1 (5 bases). From germline, CDR1 is SGHVS and CDR2 FNYEAQ. The CDR3 consists of 16 residues. With 1 base removed from V and 6 bases from J, the gap between germline ends came to 18 bases. CDR3 amino acids: CASSLGGRSSTHGYTF. CDR3 in DNA: TGTGCCAGCAGCTTAGGGGGCAGATCCTCTACCCATGGCTACACCTTC.